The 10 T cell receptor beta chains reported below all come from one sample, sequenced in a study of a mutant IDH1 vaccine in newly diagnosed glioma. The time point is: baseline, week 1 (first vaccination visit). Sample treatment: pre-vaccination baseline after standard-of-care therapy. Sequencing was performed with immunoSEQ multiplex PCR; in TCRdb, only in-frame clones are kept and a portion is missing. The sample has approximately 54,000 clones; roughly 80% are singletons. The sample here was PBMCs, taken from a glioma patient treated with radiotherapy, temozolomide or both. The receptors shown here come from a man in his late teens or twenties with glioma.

CDR3 loop: CASSYGQGPTQYF. DNA for the CDR3: TGTGCCAGCAGCTACGGACAGGGGCCTACCCAGTACTTC. The genes are TRBV5-6 and TRBJ2-5, with TRBD1 identical over 9 bases. Germline assignment: CDR1 SGHDT and CDR2 YYEEEE. This CDR3 is 13 amino acids long. V shed 3 bases and J 8 bases; nucleotides not matched to a gene: 5.

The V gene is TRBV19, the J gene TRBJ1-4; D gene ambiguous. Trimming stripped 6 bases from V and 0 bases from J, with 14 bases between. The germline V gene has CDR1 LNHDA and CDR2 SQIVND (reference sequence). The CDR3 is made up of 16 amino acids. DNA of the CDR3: TGTGCCAGTAGCCAGGCCTTACCATCAACTAATGAAAAACTGTTTTTT. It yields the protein CASSQALPSTNEKLFF. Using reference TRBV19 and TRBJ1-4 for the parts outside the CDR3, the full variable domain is DGGITQSPKYLFRKEGQNVTLSCEQNLNHDAMYWYRQDPGQGLRLIYYSQIVNDFQKGDIAEGYSVSREKKESFPLTVTSAQKNPTAFYLCASSQALPSTNEKLFFGSGTQLSVL.

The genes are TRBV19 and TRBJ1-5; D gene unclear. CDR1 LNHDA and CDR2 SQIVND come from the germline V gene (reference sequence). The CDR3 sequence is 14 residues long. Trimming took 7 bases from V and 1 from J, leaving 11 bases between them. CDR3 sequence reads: CASNLGRSNQPQHF. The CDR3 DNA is TGTGCCAGTAATCTTGGGAGAAGCAATCAGCCCCAGCATTTT.

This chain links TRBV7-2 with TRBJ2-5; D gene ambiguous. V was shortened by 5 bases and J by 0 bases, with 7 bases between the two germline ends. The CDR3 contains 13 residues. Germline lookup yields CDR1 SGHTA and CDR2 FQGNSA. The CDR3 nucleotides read TGTGCCAGCAGCGTCACGTACCAAGAGACCCAGTACTTC. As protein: CASSVTYQETQYF.

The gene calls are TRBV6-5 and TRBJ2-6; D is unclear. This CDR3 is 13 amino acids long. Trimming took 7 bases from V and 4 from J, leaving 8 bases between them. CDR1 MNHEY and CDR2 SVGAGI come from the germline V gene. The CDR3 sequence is CASTAVGANVLTF. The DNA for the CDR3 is TGTGCCAGCACGGCGGTCGGGGCCAACGTCCTGACTTTC.

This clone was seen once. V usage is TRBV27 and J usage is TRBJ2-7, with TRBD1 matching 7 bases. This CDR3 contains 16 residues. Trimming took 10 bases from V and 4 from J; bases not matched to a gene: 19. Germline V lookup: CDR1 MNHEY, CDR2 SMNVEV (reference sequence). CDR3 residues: CATTTGWSGGRYEQYF. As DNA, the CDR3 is TGTGCCACTACGACAGGGTGGAGTGGTGGAAGATACGAGCAGTACTTC.

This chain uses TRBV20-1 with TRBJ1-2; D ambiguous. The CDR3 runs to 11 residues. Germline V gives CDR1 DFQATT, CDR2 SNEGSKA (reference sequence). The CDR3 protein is CSPLQGYGYTF. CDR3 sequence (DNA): TGCAGCCCACTCCAAGGCTATGGCTACACCTTC.

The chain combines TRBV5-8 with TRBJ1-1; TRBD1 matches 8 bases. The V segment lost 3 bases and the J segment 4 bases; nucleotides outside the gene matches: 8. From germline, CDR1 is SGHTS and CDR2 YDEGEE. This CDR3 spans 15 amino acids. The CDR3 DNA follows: TGTGCCAGCAGCTCGGACAGGGTTTGGGGCACTGAAGCTTTCTTT. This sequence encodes CASSSDRVWGTEAFF.

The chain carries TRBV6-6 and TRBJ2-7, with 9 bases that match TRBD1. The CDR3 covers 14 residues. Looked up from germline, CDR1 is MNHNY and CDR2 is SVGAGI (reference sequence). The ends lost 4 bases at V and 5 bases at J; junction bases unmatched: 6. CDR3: CASSSGTGFNEQYF. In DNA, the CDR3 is TGTGCCAGCAGTTCCGGGACAGGGTTTAACGAGCAGTACTTC.

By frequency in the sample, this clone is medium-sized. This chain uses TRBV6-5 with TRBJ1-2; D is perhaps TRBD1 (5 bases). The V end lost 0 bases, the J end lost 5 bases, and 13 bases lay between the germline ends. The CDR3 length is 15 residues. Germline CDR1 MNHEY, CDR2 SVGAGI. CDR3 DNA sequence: TGTGCCAGCAGTTACTCGGGGCGGGCCGGGTATGGCTACACCTTC. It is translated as CASSYSGRAGYGYTF.